Following are 6 T cell receptor beta chains from one sample sequenced in a study of cytomegalovirus exposure and HLA in healthy donors. The primer mix had 60 Vbeta and 13 Jbeta primers. TCRdb's copy holds only in-frame clones and misses some; the assay was immunoSEQ multiplex PCR. There are roughly 100,000 clones in the sample; 65% to 85% occur only once, and roughly 4% lies in the top ten. The specimen was PBMCs. The source is a man aged 50-60 years in good health and CMV-seropositive.

The gene calls are TRBV7-8 and TRBJ2-5, with 8 bases that match TRBD1. The V segment lost 6 bases and the J segment 5 bases; nucleotides outside the gene matches: 8. This CDR3 has 14 residues. Germline V CDR1 and CDR2: SGHVS, FQNEAQ. CDR3 sequence: CASRRTGFGETQYF. The CDR3 nucleotides are TGTGCCAGCAGAAGGACAGGGTTTGGGGAGACCCAGTACTTC.

The chain employs TRBV30 and TRBJ2-3; TRBD2 is a possible D gene (7 bases). The germline CDR1 and CDR2 sequences are GTSNPN and SVGIG (reference sequence). CDR3 length: 16 residues. The CDR3 protein is CAESPGRGFGTDTQYF. The CDR3 DNA is TGTGCTGAGAGCCCGGGGAGGGGGTTTGGCACAGATACGCAGTATTTT.

CDR3 protein: CASSAVQAGAREQYF. CDR3 DNA: TGTGCCAGCAGTGCTGTGCAAGCGGGGGCGCGAGAGCAGTACTTC. The chain has TRBV6-1 and TRBJ2-7; TRBD2 aligns across 8 bases. The J segment lost 7 bases and the V segment lost 4 bases, leaving 12 bases of the junction unmatched. Germline-derived CDR1 and CDR2 are MNHNS and SASEGT. CDR3 size: 15 residues.

V is TRBV6-1 and J is TRBJ2-7; D possibly corresponds to TRBD1 (5 bases). Germline assignment: CDR1 MNHNS and CDR2 SASEGT. The ends were cut back, 4 bases at V and 0 bases at J, with 16 bases in the middle. CDR3 length: 16 residues. The DNA of the CDR3 is TGTGCCAGCAGTGCCGCAGGGTGGCCCCTCTCCTACGAGCAGTACTTC. Its protein is CASSAAGWPLSYEQYF.

This sequence joins TRBV11-2 and TRBJ2-2; 9 positions agree with TRBD1. Germline trimming cut 4 bases from V and 3 bases from J; bases unmatched to any gene: 3. CDR1 is SGHAT, CDR2 FQNNGV, per germline. The CDR3 loop spans 15 amino acids. CDR3 sequence: CASSSRTGDTGELFF. The CDR3, as DNA: TGTGCCAGCAGCTCGAGGACAGGGGACACCGGGGAGCTGTTTTTT.

This rearrangement joins TRBV7-2 to TRBJ2-5; 8 bases line up with TRBD2. The CDR3 totals 14 residues. CDR1 is SGHTA and CDR2 is FQGNSA in the germline V gene. Germline trimming cut 2 bases from V and 7 bases from J; bases unmatched to any gene: 6. Written as DNA, the CDR3 is TGTGCCAGCAGCTTAACGGGGGGGGTTGTGACCCAGTACTTC. Translation gives CASSLTGGVVTQYF.